A single TCR beta chain is shown here with its context. Per the original data handling: The assay estimated nucleated cells by amplifying reference gene primers. Sequenced by immunoSEQ multiplex PCR; TCRdb stores in-frame clones only, minus some. V and J calls and clone size follow that table, whereas D and trimming were derived from the DNA. In the table there are under 350,000 clones, more than 85% of which are singletons. Germline loops: CDR1 WNHNN, CDR2 SYGVQD (reference sequence). Trimming removed 3 bases at V and 4 bases at J, with 9 bases between. The CDR3 has 13 residues. The data are from a study of blood T cell repertoires in COVID-19. Study as a whole: T cells, B-cell-depleted T cells, or PBMCs provided the cDNA or gDNA that served as material.

Sequencing was carried out using peripheral blood. The V call is TRBV10-1, the J call TRBJ1-2; TRBD1 is a possible D gene (5 bases). This TCR came from a man in his forties or fifties with acute or convalescent COVID-19. The CDR3 DNA reads as TGCGCCAGCAGTGATTATAGGGGCTATGGCTACACCTTC. Translated, it gives CASSDYRGYGYTF.